This paragraph reports one T cell receptor beta chain. This record comes from a study of control samples from healthy donors and cancer patients. Libraries were prepared by immunoSEQ multiplex PCR; TCRdb keeps only in-frame clonotypes and omits some of them. The profile shows 150,000 or so clones, 70% to 90% of them singletons. The receptor was isolated from a man in his late teens or twenties in good health. The material sequenced was blood.

The DNA of the CDR3 is TGTGCCAGTAGTATAGACCCGCTCACCAACACTGAAGCTTTCTTT. It translates to CASSIDPLTNTEAFF. The chain carries TRBV19 and TRBJ1-1, with D unclear. CDR3 length: 15 amino acids. Trimming took off 0 bases at V and 2 bases at J, with 10 bases between the two ends. CDR1 LNHDA and CDR2 SQIVND come from the germline V gene (reference sequence).